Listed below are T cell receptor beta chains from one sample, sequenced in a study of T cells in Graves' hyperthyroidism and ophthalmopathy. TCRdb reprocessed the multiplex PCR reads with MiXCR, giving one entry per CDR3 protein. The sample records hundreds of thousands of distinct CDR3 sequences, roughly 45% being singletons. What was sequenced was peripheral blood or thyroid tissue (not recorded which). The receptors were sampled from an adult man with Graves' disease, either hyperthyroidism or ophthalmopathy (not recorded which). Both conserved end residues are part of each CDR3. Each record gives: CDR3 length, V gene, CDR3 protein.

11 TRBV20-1 CSAIAYNEQFF
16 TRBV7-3 CASSFSPGVPSYEQYF
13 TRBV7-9 CASSWGRDSEQYF
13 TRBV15 CATSGTRPGELFF
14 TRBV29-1 CSVWGDPQNYGYTF
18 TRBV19 CASSNERTGGRMNEKLFF
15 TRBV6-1 CASSTEDRPTDGYTF
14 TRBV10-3 CAISEGGLTETQYF
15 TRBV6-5 CASSSSEAGNYEQYF
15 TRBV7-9 CASSFPDRRTYEQYF
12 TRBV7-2 CASSLYEGVLTF
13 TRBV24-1 CATSGGPRETQYF
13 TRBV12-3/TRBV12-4 CASRPTGNTEAFF
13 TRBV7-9 CASSFKRDTEAFF
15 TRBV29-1 CSAVVVGTGNQPQHF
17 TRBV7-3 CATNPRTVGRWDQPQHF
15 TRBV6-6 CASSPSGGTTYEQYF
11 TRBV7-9 CASSFPPTIYF
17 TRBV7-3 CASSVPRGDERNTEAFF
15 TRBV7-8 CASSYGQGSGQPLHF
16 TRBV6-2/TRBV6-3 CASSYTTPSNTGELFF
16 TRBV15 CATSRGQGLMGEKLFF
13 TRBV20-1 CSARVDRGETQYF
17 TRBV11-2 CASSLGQTGGITYEQYF
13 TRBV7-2 CASWNREKYEQYF
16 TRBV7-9 CASSPLGAGGIETQYF
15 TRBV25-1 CASSERGEGHSPLHF
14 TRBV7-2 CASSFSRGDNTEAF
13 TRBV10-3 CAIKARGGYEQYF
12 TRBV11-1 CASASGRSEQYF
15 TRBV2 CASSGRTGNNYGYTF
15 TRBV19 CASRGQGVWNTEAFF
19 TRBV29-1 CSAATQGNPLGSYNSPLHF
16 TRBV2 CASSVWGAVGNQPQHF
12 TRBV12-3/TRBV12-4 CASRHVVKGYTF
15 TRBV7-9 CASSEGGTGGYEQYF
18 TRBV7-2 CASSVAGLAGGITGELFF